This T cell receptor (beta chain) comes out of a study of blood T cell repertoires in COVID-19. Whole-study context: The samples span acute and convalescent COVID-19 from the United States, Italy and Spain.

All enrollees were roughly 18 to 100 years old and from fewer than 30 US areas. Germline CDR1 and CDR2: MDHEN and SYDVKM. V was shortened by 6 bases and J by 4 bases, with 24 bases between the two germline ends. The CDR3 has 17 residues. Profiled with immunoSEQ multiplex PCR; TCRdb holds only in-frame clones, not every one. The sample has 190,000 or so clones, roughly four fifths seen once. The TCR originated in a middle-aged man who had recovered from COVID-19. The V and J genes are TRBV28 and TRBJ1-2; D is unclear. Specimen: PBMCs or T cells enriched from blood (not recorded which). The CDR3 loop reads CASRPAAGLTRTYGYTF. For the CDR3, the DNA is TGTGCCAGCAGACCCGCGGCGGGCCTAACAAGAACCTATGGCTACACCTTC.